The 31 T cell receptor beta chains reported below all come from one sample, sequenced in a study of T cells in Graves' hyperthyroidism and ophthalmopathy. The source material, RNA transcripts, was used to amplify TCR beta CDR3 regions. With the HTBI primer set, the TCR CDR3 went through a first round of RT-PCR. TCRdb called the multiplex PCR reads again in MiXCR, with one record for every CDR3 protein. The data hold 45,000 to 50,000 distinct CDR3 sequences, with roughly 49% observed a single time. Sequenced input: peripheral blood or thyroid tissue (not recorded which). These receptors all stem from a woman in her forties or fifties with Graves' hyperthyroidism.

In regard to this clonotype: A read error may account for a junction end that differs from germline. This chain links TRBV7-9 with TRBJ1-1; D not certain. In germline, CDR1 is SEHNR, CDR2 FQNEAQ (reference sequence). This CDR3 is 13 amino acids long. The CDR3 here is CANSAQLNTEAFF. CDR3 DNA: TGTGCCAACAGCGCCCAATTGAACACTGAAGCTTTCTTT.

The chain joins TRBV7-8 to TRBJ1-1; possible D gene TRBD1, 6 bases. The CDR3 length is 13 residues. V lost 9 bases and J lost 8, with 19 bases in between. Germline CDR1 reads SGHVS; CDR2 reads FQNEAQ. DNA for the CDR3: TGTGCCAGTAGCCCTCTGGGGGCGTCAGAAGCTTTCTTT. This encodes CASSPLGASEAFF.

On this clonotype itself: The DNA is omitted, as the CDR3 cannot be located on it reliably, and the CDR3 follows TCRdb's listing. The chain couples TRBV24-1 to TRBJ2-2; TRBD1 reflects the table's D call only, with no check against the DNA. Germline V gene sequence: CDR1 KGHDR, CDR2 SFDVKD. The CDR3 is 23 amino acids in total, end residues counted. The CDR3 sequence is CATSVASGTGANVLTFGAGELFF.

For this clonotype: At one end, the junction sequence differs from germline, possibly due to a read error. The chain uses TRBV19 and TRBJ1-5, with a possible D match to TRBD1 (5 bases). CDR1 LNHDA and CDR2 SQIVND come from the germline V gene (reference sequence). This CDR3 is 15 amino acids long. CDR3 residues: CASGWYQGGNQPQHF. Here the CDR3 DNA reads TGTGCCAGTGGTTGGTACCAGGGAGGCAATCAGCCCCAGCACTTT.

This clonotype was detected many times. The chain is built from TRBV5-5 and TRBJ1-5, with a possible D match to TRBD1 (5 bases). Germline CDR1 and CDR2: SGHKS and YYEKEE (reference sequence). This CDR3 is built from 13 residues. Trimming removed 0 bases at V and 7 bases at J, with 8 bases between. DNA of the CDR3: TGTGCCAGCAGCTTGGCCGGACAACAGCCCCAGCATTTT. This encodes CASSLAGQQPQHF.

The CDR3 DNA reads TGCGCCAGCTGCGGACAGATCTATAACTACACCTTC. Amino acids: CASCGQIYNYTF. The chain combines TRBV10-2 with TRBJ1-2; D might be TRBD1 (6 bases). The V and J ends lost 8 bases and 10 bases respectively, with 17 bases between them. The germline V gene has CDR1 WSHSY and CDR2 SAAADI. The CDR3 sequence is 12 residues long.

Worth noting for this clonotype: One end of the junction varies from germline; a read error may be responsible. The rearrangement uses TRBV4-1 and TRBJ2-2; weak D call: TRBD2 (5 bases). Per the germline V gene, CDR1 is MGHRA and CDR2 is YSYEKL. This CDR3 comprises 16 residues. The CDR3 reads CASGQVPGTVTGELFF. In nucleotides, the CDR3 is TGTGCCAGCGGCCAAGTTCCGGGCACGGTGACCGGGGAGCTGTTTTTT.

This clonotype has at least ten counts. V and J are TRBV10-3 and TRBJ2-7; 8 bases map to TRBD1. Germline V gene lookup returns CDR1 ENHRY and CDR2 SYGVKD. J was trimmed by 9 bases and V by 6 bases; bases with no gene match: 7. The CDR3 loop spans 12 amino acids. The CDR3: CAIRSTGGRQYF. The DNA of the CDR3 is TGTGCCATCAGATCCACAGGGGGACGGCAGTACTTC.

This clonotype has ten or more counts. This chain uses TRBV7-2 with TRBJ2-2; D is undetermined. V was shortened by 0 bases and J by 1 base, with 9 bases between the two germline ends. The CDR3 contains 16 residues. In germline, CDR1 is SGHTA, CDR2 FQGNSA. The CDR3 spells CASSLASSLNTGELFF. CDR3 in DNA: TGTGCCAGCAGCTTAGCGAGTTCATTGAACACCGGGGAGCTGTTTTTT.

DNA of the CDR3: TGTGCCAGCAGTTTAAGACGGGACCAGGGCCATGAGCAGTTCTTC. Amino acids: CASSLRRDQGHEQFF. This sequence joins TRBV6-2 or TRBV6-3 and TRBJ2-1, with D perhaps matching TRBD1 or TRBD2 (5 bases each). The CDR3 covers 15 residues. Trimming stripped 4 bases from V and 8 bases from J, with 18 bases between. CDR1 MNHEY and CDR2 SVGEGT come from the germline V gene.

The chain is built from TRBV7-8 and TRBJ2-7; 8 bases are shared with TRBD2. The CDR3 spans 12 residues. The germline CDR1 and CDR2 sequences are SGHVS and FQNEAQ. V trimming: 5 bases; J trimming: 9 bases; junction bases outside the gene matches: 6. The CDR3 DNA follows: TGTGCCAGCAGCCGTAGCGGGATTGCGCAGTACTTC. Its translation is CASSRSGIAQYF.

The CDR3 reads CSAIDRGRMNTEAFF. CDR3 DNA sequence: TGCAGTGCTATCGACAGGGGAAGGATGAACACTGAAGCTTTCTTT. The chain recombines TRBV20-1 with TRBJ1-1; 8 bases are shared with TRBD1. Germline V gene sequence: CDR1 DFQATT, CDR2 SNEGSKA (reference sequence). V lost 4 bases to trimming and J lost 0 bases; unmatched junction nucleotides: 7. The CDR3 covers 15 residues.

This clonotype was counted many times. This chain connects TRBV6-4 to TRBJ1-1; D remains unclear. Trimming stripped 4 bases from V and 2 bases from J, with 8 bases between. CDR3 length: 13 amino acids. The germline CDR1 and CDR2 sequences are MRHNA and SNTAGT. In nucleotides, the CDR3 is TGTGCCAGCAGTGTTTCCCTCAACACTGAAGCTTTCTTT. Encoded protein: CASSVSLNTEAFF.

As concerns this clonotype: Since a much larger clone is just one base distant, this may be a read error. The chain uses TRBV30 and TRBJ1-2; tentatively, D is TRBD1 (6 bases). The CDR3 covers 13 residues. Germline CDR1 and CDR2: GTSNPN and SVGIG (reference sequence). CDR3 nucleotide sequence: TGTGCCTGGAGTGTAGGGCAGGGGTATGGCAACACCTTC. It yields the protein CAWSVGQGYGNTF.

The rearrangement uses TRBV18 and TRBJ2-3; no clear D. Germline CDR1 reads KGHSH; CDR2 reads LQKENI. The CDR3 is made up of 15 amino acids. Trimming shortened V by 1 base and J by 0 bases, and 8 bases separated the two germline ends. The chain's CDR3 is CASSPRQYSTDTQYF. DNA of the CDR3: TGTGCCAGCTCACCACGGCAGTACAGCACAGATACGCAGTATTTT. The whole variable domain, filled in from reference TRBV18 and TRBJ2-3, reads NAGVMQNPRHLVRRRGQEARLRCSPMKGHSHVYWYRQLPEEGLKFMVYLQKENIIDESGMPKERFSAEFPKEGPSILRIQQVVRGDSAAYFCASSPRQYSTDTQYFGPGTRLTVL.

The chain carries TRBV7-6 and TRBJ2-5, with TRBD1 matching over 9 bases. The CDR3 is 18 amino acids. V lost 6 bases and J lost 5; bases outside the gene matches: 19. The germline gives CDR1 SGHVS, CDR2 FNYEAQ. This CDR3 reads CASSPYHAGQGPKETQYF. The CDR3 DNA follows: TGTGCCAGCAGTCCTTATCACGCGGGACAGGGTCCAAAGGAGACCCAGTACTTC.

This clonotype was counted a few times. This chain joins TRBV7-6 and TRBJ1-2, with a possible D match to TRBD1 (5 bases). The CDR3 spans 13 residues. Trimming left V 4 bases short and J 0 bases short, with 6 bases between. Germline V CDR1 and CDR2: SGHVS, FNYEAQ. For the CDR3, the DNA is TGTGCCAGCAGCTCGGGACCTAACTATGGCTACACCTTC. As protein: CASSSGPNYGYTF.

A remark on this clonotype: An end of the junction does not agree with germline; a read error may underlie this. The chain has TRBV2 and TRBJ2-6; D may be TRBD1 or TRBD2 (7 bases each). This CDR3 is 13 amino acids long. Germline V gives CDR1 SNHLY, CDR2 FYNNEI. The CDR3 spells CASSAFRGGTEAF. The CDR3 bases are TGTGCCAGCAGTGCTTTCAGGGGGGGGACTGAAGCTTTC.

J is TRBJ1-2 and V is TRBV2; D ambiguous. Per the germline V gene, CDR1 is SNHLY and CDR2 is FYNNEI. V shed 8 bases and J shed 8 bases, with 15 bases lying between them. There are 12 residues in the CDR3. The CDR3 region has the DNA TGTGCCAGCGGGCTTGGGCTCATGGGCTACACCTTC. Translation: CASGLGLMGYTF.

As to this clonotype: A read error may account for a junction end that differs from germline. The V and J genes are TRBV2 and TRBJ2-2; 11 bases are a match to TRBD2. Germline CDR1 and CDR2: SNHLY and FYNNEI. The CDR3 sequence is 16 residues long. The CDR3 protein is CASTKLAGEHTGELSF. CDR3 DNA: TGTGCCAGCACTAAACTAGCGGGAGAACACACCGGGGAGCTGTCCTTT.

The chain combines TRBV7-2 with TRBJ2-7; 11 bases match TRBD2. Germline CDR1 and CDR2: SGHTA and FQGNSA. This CDR3 region has 15 residues. The V segment lost 2 bases and the J segment 1 base; nucleotides outside the gene matches: 1. CDR3 loop: CASSLRLAGSYEQYF. CDR3 in DNA: TGTGCCAGCAGCTTAAGACTAGCGGGATCCTACGAGCAGTACTTC. The variable domain in full, completed from reference TRBV7-2 and TRBJ2-7, reads GAGVSQSPSNKVTEKGKDVELRCDPISGHTALYWYRQSLGQGLEFLIYFQGNSAPDKSGLPSDRFSAERTGGSVSTLTIQRTQQEDSAVYLCASSLRLAGSYEQYFGPGTRLTVT.

CDR3 protein: CASTDLQSSYQTEAFF. CDR3 sequence (DNA): TGTGCCAGTACCGACCTACAGAGCTCATATCAGACTGAAGCTTTCTTT. The genes are TRBV19 and TRBJ1-1; no clear D. V lost 7 bases to trimming and J lost 5 bases, with 23 bases between them. The CDR3 covers 16 residues. Per germline, CDR1 LNHDA and CDR2 SQIVND (reference sequence). Full variable domain (missing parts from reference TRBV19 and TRBJ1-1): DGGITQSPKYLFRKEGQNVTLSCEQNLNHDAMYWYRQDPGQGLRLIYYSQIVNDFQKGDIAEGYSVSREKKESFPLTVTSAQKNPTAFYLCASTDLQSSYQTEAFFGQGTRLTVV.

This clonotype counts as medium-sized. This rearrangement joins TRBV13 to TRBJ2-7; a weak D match, TRBD1 (5 bases). The germline gives CDR1 PRHDT, CDR2 FYEKMQ (reference sequence). The CDR3 sequence is 15 residues long. The V and J ends lost 1 base and 7 bases respectively, with 17 bases between them. The CDR3 region has the DNA TGTGCCAGCAGCTTAGTGGCCCCAGGGATTGAAGAGCAGTACTTC. Amino acid sequence: CASSLVAPGIEEQYF.

This clonotype was detected many times. The chain carries TRBV6-5 and TRBJ1-1; maybe TRBD1 (6 bases). Between the trimmed V and J ends, which lost 2 bases and 4 bases, there was a span of 20 bases. Germline CDR1 and CDR2: MNHEY and SVGAGI. The CDR3 covers 17 residues. In DNA, the CDR3 is TGTGCCAGCAGTTACGGATTTATCGGGGGGCGATCCACTGAAGCTTTCTTT. Translated: CASSYGFIGGRSTEAFF.

With respect to this clonotype: Relative to the germline gene, one junction end is altered; a read error may explain this. The chain is built from TRBV20-1 and TRBJ1-2; no clear D. Germline V gene sequence: CDR1 DFQATT, CDR2 SNEGSKA (reference sequence). The CDR3 runs 13 residues. CDR3 coding DNA: TGCAATGCTAGAAGCGGGAGCTCCTATGGCTACACCTTC. The encoded protein is CNARSGSSYGYTF.

There are many counts of this clonotype. The CDR3 reads CASSSSIHRQVNYGYTF. The DNA for the CDR3 is TGTGCCAGCAGTTCTTCAATTCACCGACAGGTTAACTATGGCTACACCTTC. V gene TRBV28 combines with J gene TRBJ1-2, with a possible D match to TRBD1 (6 bases). CDR3 length: 17 amino acids. The V gene's germline CDR1 is MDHEN and CDR2 SYDVKM. V lost 4 bases to trimming and J lost 1 base, with 19 bases between them.

This clonotype was seen ten or more times. The chain couples TRBV20-1 to TRBJ1-2, with 8 bases identical to TRBD1. CDR1 is DFQATT, CDR2 SNEGSKA, per germline (reference sequence). J gave up 7 bases and V 3 bases, and 10 bases lay outside the gene matches. The CDR3 runs 14 residues. The CDR3 loop is CSASPRGRGGGYTF. In nucleotides, the CDR3 is TGCAGTGCTAGCCCCAGGGGGCGCGGGGGTGGCTACACCTTC.

This clonotype is categorized as medium-sized (0.01 to 0.1%). CDR3 nucleotides: TGTGCCAGCAGCACCGGGACTAGCGCGTACCAAGAGACCCAGTACTTC. It translates to CASSTGTSAYQETQYF. The V call is TRBV7-2, the J call TRBJ2-5, with 10 bases identical to TRBD2. Trimming removed 5 bases from V and 0 bases from J; junction bases left unmatched: 6. Per the germline V gene, CDR1 is SGHTA and CDR2 is FQGNSA. This CDR3 spans 16 amino acids.

This clonotype was picked up many times. The chain couples TRBV7-2 to TRBJ2-7, with 7 nucleotides matching TRBD1. Germline loops: CDR1 SGHTA, CDR2 FQGNSA. This CDR3 has 15 residues. V was pared by 1 base and J by 0 bases, with 3 bases of the junction left unmatched. The CDR3 protein is CASSLVGGPSYEQYF. CDR3 coding DNA: TGTGCCAGCAGCTTAGTAGGGGGCCCCTCCTACGAGCAGTACTTC. Full variable domain (missing parts from reference TRBV7-2 and TRBJ2-7): GAGVSQSPSNKVTEKGKDVELRCDPISGHTALYWYRQSLGQGLEFLIYFQGNSAPDKSGLPSDRFSAERTGGSVSTLTIQRTQQEDSAVYLCASSLVGGPSYEQYFGPGTRLTVT.

About this clonotype: A much larger clone sits a single nucleotide away, making a read error possible. The chain uses TRBV7-9 and TRBJ2-3; the D gene is possibly TRBD1 (6 bases). This CDR3 is built from 14 residues. Germline-derived CDR1 and CDR2 are SEHNR and FQNEAQ (reference sequence). The DNA for the CDR3 is TGTGCCAGTCTTAACTCCATTCGGACAGATACGCAGTGTTTT. This sequence encodes CASLNSIRTDTQCF.

The table lists this clonotype with many counts. The CDR3 loop is CASSQDAGNTIYF. The CDR3 nucleotides read TGCGCCAGCAGCCAGGACGCTGGAAACACCATATATTTT. V gene TRBV4-1 combines with J gene TRBJ1-3; D gene uncertain. V was shortened by 3 bases and J by 2 bases, with 5 bases between the two germline ends. The CDR3 is 13 residues long. The germline V gene encodes CDR1 MGHRA and CDR2 YSYEKL.